The sequence of this T cell receptor beta chain was determined in a study of T cells in Graves' hyperthyroidism and ophthalmopathy. It was RNA transcripts that yielded the amplified TCR beta CDR3 regions. TCR CDR3 regions were first amplified by RT-PCR with HTBI primers. MiXCR, run by TCRdb on the multiplex PCR reads, gives a single entry per CDR3 protein. This sample has approximately 400,000 distinct CDR3 sequences, with approximately 14% found just once. At least ten counts were recorded for this clonotype. The CDR3 is made up of 15 amino acids. The ends lost 0 bases at V and 6 bases at J; junction bases unmatched: 9. The germline CDR1 and CDR2 sequences are SGHRS and YFSETQ.

The TCR comes from a young woman with Graves' hyperthyroidism. This sequence joins TRBV5-1 and TRBJ2-7, with TRBD2 matching over 7 bases. The sample was blood. The CDR3 region is CASSLAGGSSSEQYF. The CDR3 bases are TGCGCCAGCAGCTTGGCCGGCGGGAGCAGTTCCGAGCAGTACTTC.